The entry below describes one T cell receptor (beta chain). These data belong to a study of shared clonotypes between healthy human individuals. Study overall: There were three CD4 naive, three CD4 memory, two CD8 naive and one CD8 memory plates per donor.

The assay was immunoSEQ multiplex PCR, and TCRdb's table has in-frame clones only and misses some. In the table there are about 2.3 million clones, approximately 93% of which are singletons. CDR3 length: 12 amino acids. V shed 6 bases and J shed 7 bases, with 16 bases lying between them. The V gene's germline CDR1 is SQVTM and CDR2 ANQGSEA. The chain couples TRBV29-1 to TRBJ2-7; D unclear. The sequencing input was naive CD4+ T cells from PBMCs. Subset reported: CD45RA+ positively selected. This TCR was recovered from a man between 18 and 29 years old in good health. Some clones in this sample may be carry-over from other donors' samples. For the CDR3, the DNA is TGCAGCGTGGGAACTGGCGTCGTGGAGCAGTACTTC. This translates into CSVGTGVVEQYF.